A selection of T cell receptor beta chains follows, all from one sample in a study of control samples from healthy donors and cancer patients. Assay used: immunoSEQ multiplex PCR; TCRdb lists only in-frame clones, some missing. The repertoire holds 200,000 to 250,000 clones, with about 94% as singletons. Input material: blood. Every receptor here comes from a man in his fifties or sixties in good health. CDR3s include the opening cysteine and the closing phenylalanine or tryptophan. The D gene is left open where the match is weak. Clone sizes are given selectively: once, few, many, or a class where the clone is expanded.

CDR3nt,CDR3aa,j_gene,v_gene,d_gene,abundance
TGTGCCAGCAGCCCCCGTCACTACAATGAGCAGTTCTTC,CASSPRHYNEQFF,TRBJ2-1,TRBV21-1,.,.
TGTGCCAGCAGTCCCTCAGGGATAAGCAATCAGCCCCAGCATTTT,CASSPSGISNQPQHF,TRBJ1-5,TRBV28,.,.
TGTGCCTGGATTGGGCCTGAAGCTTTCTTT,CAWIGPEAFF,TRBJ1-1,TRBV30,.,.
TGTGCCAGCAGCCCTTACCTAGGGCGGGTAGAGACCCAGTACTTC,CASSPYLGRVETQYF,TRBJ2-5,TRBV3-1/TRBV3-2,.,.
TGTGCCTGGGCCACGGACAATCAGCCCCAGCATTTT,CAWATDNQPQHF,TRBJ1-5,TRBV30,.,.
TGTGCCAGTAGAAGCCCTCGCGGCGCGAACACCGGGGAGCTGTTTTTT,CASRSPRGANTGELFF,TRBJ2-2,TRBV19,.,.
TGCGCCAGCAGCCAAGGTCCGTCAGCGGGGGGGCCAGATACGCAGTATTTT,CASSQGPSAGGPDTQYF,TRBJ2-3,TRBV4-3,TRBD2,.
TGCGCCAGCAGTCGTGGACTAGCGGGGAGCACAGATACGCAGTATTTT,CASSRGLAGSTDTQYF,TRBJ2-3,TRBV5-1,TRBD2,.
TGTGCCAGCAGTTTAAGGCACCTTAACTATGGCTACACCTTC,CASSLRHLNYGYTF,TRBJ1-2,TRBV28,.,.
TGTGCCAGCAGCGTAGGAGCGACAGTTAACTATGGCTACACCTTC,CASSVGATVNYGYTF,TRBJ1-2,TRBV9,.,few
TGTGCCAGCAGCGTAGCGGGCTCTGGAAACACCATATATTTT,CASSVAGSGNTIYF,TRBJ1-3,TRBV9,.,.
TGCAGCGTTTCAGGGACGTCCGGGAAAGCTGAAGCTTTCTTT,CSVSGTSGKAEAFF,TRBJ1-1,TRBV29-1,.,.
TGTGCCAGCAGCTCATACAGGGTTCTGGGCGAGCAGTACTTC,CASSSYRVLGEQYF,TRBJ2-7,TRBV13,.,.
TGCGCCAGCTTCCGGGATAATAGCGGGGAGCTGTTTTTT,CASFRDNSGELFF,TRBJ2-2,TRBV5-1,.,.
TGCGCCAGCAGCTTGGATTTCACAGATACGCAGTATTTT,CASSLDFTDTQYF,TRBJ2-3,TRBV5-1,.,once
TGTGCCAGCAGTTTGGACAGGGGCGAAGCTTTCTTT,CASSLDRGEAFF,TRBJ1-1,TRBV6-5,TRBD1,.
TGTGCCAGCAGCTTGAGGCCGGGATCAGATACGCAGTATTTT,CASSLRPGSDTQYF,TRBJ2-3,TRBV5-5,.,once
TGCAGCTACCGACAGGGGGCTGCAGGAAACACCATATATTTT,CSYRQGAAGNTIYF,TRBJ1-3,TRBV29-1,TRBD1,.
TGTGCCAGCAGTTGGCAGTCTGACCGGGGGAATGAAAAACTGTTTTTT,CASSWQSDRGNEKLFF,TRBJ1-4,TRBV6-5,.,.
TGTGCCAGCAGCCCCGGGACGGAAGATTGGATTACGCAGTATTTT,CASSPGTEDWITQYF,TRBJ2-3,TRBV11-2,.,.
TGTGCCAGTAGTATAGATCCCGTGGACACGGGGAGTATTCTCCACTTT,CASSIDPVDTGSILHF,TRBJ1-6,TRBV19,.,once
TGTGCCAGCAGCGTGTCCGGGTTTAACTATGGCTACACCTTC,CASSVSGFNYGYTF,TRBJ1-2,TRBV5-8,.,.
TGTGCCAGCAGCCGACAGGGGGGGTTCGGCGAGCAGTACTTC,CASSRQGGFGEQYF,TRBJ2-7,TRBV7-3,TRBD1,.
TGTGCCAGCCGAGCGCCCGGACTAGCGGGGGGGGTCTACGAGCAGTACTTC,CASRAPGLAGGVYEQYF,TRBJ2-7,TRBV28,TRBD2,.
TGTGCCAGCAGGGGCTCGGACGGATACAATACAGAAGAAAACACCATATATTTT,CASRGSDGYNTEENTIYF,TRBJ1-3,TRBV6-4,.,.
TGTGCCAGCAGCCATCATACAGGGGTTGCTGAAGCTTTCTTT,CASSHHTGVAEAFF,TRBJ1-1,TRBV6-2/TRBV6-3,TRBD1,.
TGCGCCAGCAGCTTCGACAGCGCTCAGCCCCAGCATTTT,CASSFDSAQPQHF,TRBJ1-5,TRBV5-1,.,.
TGTGCCAGCTCACCCAGGGTACCCGACCCGAACTCTGGAAACACCATATATTTT,CASSPRVPDPNSGNTIYF,TRBJ1-3,TRBV18,.,.
TGTGCCAGCAGCCAATCGGAGGTTGAGCAGTTCTTC,CASSQSEVEQFF,TRBJ2-1,TRBV3-1/TRBV3-2,.,.
TGTGCCAGCAGCTGGGATCGCCCGAGTGGCTACACCTTC,CASSWDRPSGYTF,TRBJ1-2,TRBV7-2,.,.
TGTGCCATCAAAACCCCGCCCCAAGAGACCCAGTACTTC,CAIKTPPQETQYF,TRBJ2-5,TRBV10-3,.,.
TGTGCCAGCATCCTTGGGTTCTCCACTGAAGCTTTCTTT,CASILGFSTEAFF,TRBJ1-1,TRBV2,.,.
TGTGCCAGCAGCCAAGATTGGGACAGGGAAGCTTTCTTT,CASSQDWDREAFF,TRBJ1-1,TRBV4-2,TRBD1,.
TGTGCCAGCAGCTTAAAGCGGGGGGGCTTGGAGACCCAGTACTTC,CASSLKRGGLETQYF,TRBJ2-5,TRBV7-3,TRBD2,.
TGTGCCAGTAGTATCAAGGGATTTAGGGGAGAGACCCAGTACTTC,CASSIKGFRGETQYF,TRBJ2-5,TRBV19,.,.
TGTGCCAGCAGTTTTAGCGAAGAGCAGTTCTTC,CASSFSEEQFF,TRBJ2-1,TRBV27,.,.
TGCAGCGTTGCCGCTGGCGGCAGAACATTCTATGGCTACACCTTC,CSVAAGGRTFYGYTF,TRBJ1-2,TRBV29-1,.,.
TGCGCCAGCAGCTTAGATCCGGGACTAGTATTACCAGATACGCAGTATTTT,CASSLDPGLVLPDTQYF,TRBJ2-3,TRBV5-1,TRBD2,.
TGTGCCAGCAGCTGGGGCGGGGGGGCGAATGAGCAGTTCTTC,CASSWGGGANEQFF,TRBJ2-1,TRBV28,TRBD2,.
TGCGCCAGCAGCCCGACCCAGGCCGATGGCTACACCTTC,CASSPTQADGYTF,TRBJ1-2,TRBV5-1,.,once
TGTGCCACCATGGAGATAGGACAGAGAGACAATGAGCAGTTCTTC,CATMEIGQRDNEQFF,TRBJ2-1,TRBV25-1,.,.
TGTGCCACGCGGGGTTGGCCCTACGAGCAGTACTTC,CATRGWPYEQYF,TRBJ2-7,TRBV27,.,.
TGCGCCAGCAGCTTGGGTGACAGGGCCTATGGCTACACCTTC,CASSLGDRAYGYTF,TRBJ1-2,TRBV5-1,TRBD1,once
TGCGCCAGCAGCGCCTCAAGGAGCGCGAACACCGGGGAGCTGTTTTTT,CASSASRSANTGELFF,TRBJ2-2,TRBV5-1,.,.
TGCAGTGCTAGTGGAATAGGACAGGGGATGAACATTCAGTACTTC,CSASGIGQGMNIQYF,TRBJ2-4,TRBV20-1,TRBD1,.
TGCGCCAGCAGCTTTAGGGGGCTCACGGGAAACACCATATATTTT,CASSFRGLTGNTIYF,TRBJ1-3,TRBV5-1,TRBD1,.
TGTGCCAGCAGAGTTGCGGGGGGCGTAGGTGAGCAGTTCTTC,CASRVAGGVGEQFF,TRBJ2-1,TRBV6-6,TRBD2,.
TGTGCCAGCTCATGGGGAGTGAACACTGAAGCTTTCTTT,CASSWGVNTEAFF,TRBJ1-1,TRBV18,.,.
TGTGCCAGCAGATGGGGGCCGGCTAATGAAAAACTGTTTTTT,CASRWGPANEKLFF,TRBJ1-4,TRBV28,.,.
TGCGCCAGCAGCTTGGGGCTAGTGACAGGGAATGAAAAACTGTTTTTT,CASSLGLVTGNEKLFF,TRBJ1-4,TRBV5-1,TRBD1,.
TGCGCCAGCAGCAAAGGGGACAGGGAGGGCACTGAAGCTTTCTTT,CASSKGDREGTEAFF,TRBJ1-1,TRBV5-1,TRBD1,.
TGTGCCAGCCTCGAAGGACAGGGGATATATGGCTACACCTTC,CASLEGQGIYGYTF,TRBJ1-2,TRBV2,TRBD1,.
TGTGCCAGCCTCCCCCAGGGCGGGGTCCGGAGCAATGAGCAGTTCTTC,CASLPQGGVRSNEQFF,TRBJ2-1,TRBV2,.,.